Below, 13 T cell receptor beta chains from the same sample are listed, as sequenced in a study of blood T cells in healthy people across ages. Sample-barcoded 5' priming and a J-beta primer mix drove a second PCR of about 6 to 12 cycles. Each CDR3 protein is one row after TCRdb ran MiXCR on the 5' RACE reads. The profile shows about 970,000 distinct CDR3 sequences, about 51% of them singletons. The sample was blood. The receptors derive from a woman aged 55-70 years in good health.

This clonotype was seen a handful of times. The chain uses TRBV7-3 and TRBJ2-1; TRBD2 agrees at 8 bases. Germline CDR1 reads SGHTA; CDR2 reads FQGTGA. With 5 bases clipped from V and 6 bases from J, the junction kept 12 bases outside the gene matches. The CDR3 spans 16 residues. This CDR3 is CASSQGAGTRFNEQFF. CDR3 nucleotides: TGTGCCAGCAGCCAGGGTGCCGGGACTAGGTTCAATGAGCAGTTCTTC.

The genes are TRBV6-5 and TRBJ2-3; D remains unclear. Trimming cost V 7 bases and J 6 bases, with 20 bases left between them. Germline V CDR1 and CDR2: MNHEY, SVGAGI. This CDR3 is 15 amino acids long. DNA for the CDR3: TGTGCCAGCACCCCAGGCTCTAGAGGCTTCGATACGCAGTATTTT. It translates to CASTPGSRGFDTQYF.

This chain connects TRBV29-1 to TRBJ2-3; D unresolved. CDR3 length equals 13 residues. Trimming removed 5 bases from V and 1 base from J, with 10 bases in between. CDR1 and CDR2 (germline): SQVTM, ANQGSEA. For the CDR3, the DNA is TGCAGCGTTAGGCTAAGTGGCACAGATACGCAGTATTTT. Translation gives CSVRLSGTDTQYF.

This clonotype was counted only a few times. The chain employs TRBV7-8 and TRBJ1-1; D is uncertain. This CDR3 spans 13 amino acids. Trimming left V 5 bases short and J 2 bases short, with 9 bases between. Germline assignment: CDR1 SGHVS and CDR2 FQNEAQ. CDR3: CASSLQINTEAFF. The CDR3 coding sequence is TGTGCCAGCAGCCTACAGATTAACACTGAAGCTTTCTTT.

The J gene is TRBJ2-7, the V gene TRBV29-1, with D perhaps TRBD1 or TRBD2 (5 bases each). Near its end, the DNA agrees better with TRBJ2-5, so the J call may be wrong. Germline values: CDR1 SQVTM, CDR2 ANQGSEA. The CDR3 has 14 residues. The CDR3 spells CSVAPSTWGETQYF. The CDR3 coding sequence is TGCAGCGTTGCTCCCTCAACATGGGGGGAGACCCAGTACTTC.

This chain joins TRBV5-1 and TRBJ2-1; tentatively, D is TRBD1 or TRBD2 (5 bases each). Germline CDR1 is SGHRS and CDR2 is YFSETQ. The CDR3 sequence is 14 residues long. V was shortened by 5 bases and J by 3 bases, with 12 bases between the two germline ends. The CDR3 nucleotides are TGCGCCAGCAGTTATGAGGGGCTCTACAATGAGCAGTTCTTC. Translated, it gives CASSYEGLYNEQFF. The entire variable domain, with the rest obtained from reference TRBV5-1 and TRBJ2-1, is as follows: KAGVTQTPRYLIKTRGQQVTLSCSPISGHRSVSWYQQTPGQGLQFLFEYFSETQRNKGNFPGRFSGRQFSNSRSEMNVSTLELGDSALYLCASSYEGLYNEQFFGPGTRLTVL.

This clonotype has ten or more counts. This chain links TRBV3-1 with TRBJ2-1, with a tentative D call TRBD1 (5 bases). CDR3 size: 13 residues. Germline values: CDR1 LGHDT, CDR2 YNNKEL (reference sequence). The V end lost 5 bases, the J end lost 6 bases, and 11 bases lay between the germline ends. CDR3 region: CASSYGAANEQFF. As DNA, the CDR3 is TGTGCCAGCAGCTATGGGGCCGCCAATGAGCAGTTCTTC.

The chain couples TRBV6-6 to TRBJ2-4, with 7 bases identical to TRBD2. The J call may be in error: the DNA end matches TRBJ2-7 better. The CDR3 is made up of 15 amino acids. Looked up from germline, CDR1 is MNHNY and CDR2 is SVGAGI (reference sequence). CDR3 sequence reads: CASSYFASGPYEQYF. CDR3 coding DNA: TGTGCCAGCAGTTACTTCGCTAGCGGTCCCTACGAGCAGTACTTC.

This clonotype was picked up a small number of times. The chain is built from TRBV7-9 and TRBJ1-6, with TRBD1 matching 7 bases. CDR3 length equals 14 residues. J lost 9 bases, V lost 3 bases, and 5 bases had no gene match. Germline-derived CDR1 and CDR2 are SEHNR and FQNEAQ (reference sequence). CDR3 bases: TGTGCCAGCAGCTTTGGGACAGCAGGTTCACCCCTCCACTTT. This sequence encodes CASSFGTAGSPLHF. Full variable domain (outside the CDR3, taken from reference TRBV7-9 and TRBJ1-6): DTGVSQNPRHKITKRGQNVTFRCDPISEHNRLYWYRQTLGQGPEFLTYFQNEAQLEKSRLLSDRFSAERPKGSFSTLEIQRTEQGDSAMYLCASSFGTAGSPLHFGNGTRLTVT.

About this clonotype: A read error may produce the germline difference seen at one junction end. This chain joins TRBV11-2 and TRBJ2-3, with D uncertain. Germline V CDR1 and CDR2: SGHAT, FQNNGV. The CDR3 sequence is 12 residues long. The chain's CDR3 is CASGLAVDTQYF. DNA for the CDR3: TGTGCCAGCGGCTTGGCGGTAGATACGCAGTATTTT.

V usage is TRBV29-1 and J usage is TRBJ2-1; TRBD2 is a possible D gene (5 bases). Germline V gene lookup returns CDR1 SQVTM and CDR2 ANQGSEA. V was clipped by 7 bases and J by 5 bases, with 18 bases between them. This CDR3 comprises 14 residues. The CDR3 reads CSADAGVNNNEQFF. CDR3 DNA sequence: TGCAGCGCAGACGCCGGGGTCAATAACAATGAGCAGTTCTTC.

The CDR3 region is CASSTTSFYEQYF. Written as DNA, the CDR3 is TGTGCCAGCAGTACGACTAGTTTTTACGAGCAGTACTTC. The V and J genes are TRBV6-5 and TRBJ2-7, with a possible D match to TRBD2 (6 bases). The CDR3 covers 13 residues. Germline lookup yields CDR1 MNHEY and CDR2 SVGAGI. V lost 5 bases and J lost 4, with 12 bases in between.

The chain employs TRBV28 and TRBJ1-6; no firm D call. The germline V gene encodes CDR1 MDHEN and CDR2 SYDVKM. Trimming stripped 6 bases from V and 10 bases from J, with 16 bases between. This CDR3 has 14 amino acids. In nucleotides, the CDR3 is TGTGCCAGCAGCGGTGACACCACCATCTCACCCCTCCACTTT. As protein: CASSGDTTISPLHF.